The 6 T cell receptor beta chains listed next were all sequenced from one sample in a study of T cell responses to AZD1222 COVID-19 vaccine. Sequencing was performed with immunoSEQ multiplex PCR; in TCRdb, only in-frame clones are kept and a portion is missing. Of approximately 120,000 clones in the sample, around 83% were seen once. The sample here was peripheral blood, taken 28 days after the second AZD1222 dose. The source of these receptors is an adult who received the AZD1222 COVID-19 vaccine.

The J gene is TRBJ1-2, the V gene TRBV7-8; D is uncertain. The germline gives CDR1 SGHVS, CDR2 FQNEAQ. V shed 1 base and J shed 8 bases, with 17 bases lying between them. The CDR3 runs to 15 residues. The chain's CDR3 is CASSLVFAYLGGYTF. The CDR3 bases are TGTGCCAGCAGCTTAGTTTTTGCGTATCTGGGAGGCTACACCTTC.

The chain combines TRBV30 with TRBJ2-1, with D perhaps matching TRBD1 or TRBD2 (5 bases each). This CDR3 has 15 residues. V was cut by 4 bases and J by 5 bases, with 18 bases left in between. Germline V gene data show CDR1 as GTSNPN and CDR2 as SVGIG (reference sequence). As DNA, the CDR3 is TGTGCCTGGACCTCCGTCGGGGCGCGGAACAATGAGCAGTTCTTC. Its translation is CAWTSVGARNNEQFF. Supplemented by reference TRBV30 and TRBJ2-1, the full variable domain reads SQTIHQWPATLVQPVGSPLSLECTVEGTSNPNLYWYRQAAGRGLQLLFYSVGIGQISSEVPQNLSASRPQDRQFILSSKKLLLSDSGFYLCAWTSVGARNNEQFFGPGTRLTVL.

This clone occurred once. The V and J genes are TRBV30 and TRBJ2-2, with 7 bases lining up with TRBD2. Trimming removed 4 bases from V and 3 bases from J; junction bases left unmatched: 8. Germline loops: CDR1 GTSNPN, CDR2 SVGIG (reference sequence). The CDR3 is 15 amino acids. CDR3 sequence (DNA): TGTGCCTGGACTAGAGCGGGGAGTGACACCGGGGAGCTGTTTTTT. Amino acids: CAWTRAGSDTGELFF.

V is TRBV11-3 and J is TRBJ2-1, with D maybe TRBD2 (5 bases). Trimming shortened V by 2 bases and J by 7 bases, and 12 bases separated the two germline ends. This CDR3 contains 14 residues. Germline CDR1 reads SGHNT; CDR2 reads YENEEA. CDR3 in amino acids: CASSLRGKPNEQFF. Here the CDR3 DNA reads TGTGCCAGCAGCTTACGGGGTAAACCAAATGAGCAGTTCTTC.

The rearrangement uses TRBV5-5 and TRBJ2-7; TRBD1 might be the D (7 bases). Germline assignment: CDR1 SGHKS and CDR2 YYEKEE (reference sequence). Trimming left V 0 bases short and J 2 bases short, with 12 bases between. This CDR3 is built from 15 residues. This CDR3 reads CASSLVAGGPYEQYF. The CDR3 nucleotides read TGTGCCAGCAGCTTGGTAGCAGGGGGGCCCTACGAGCAGTACTTC. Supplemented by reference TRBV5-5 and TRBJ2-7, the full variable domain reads DAGVTQSPTHLIKTRGQQVTLRCSPISGHKSVSWYQQVLGQGPQFIFQYYEKEERGRGNFPDRFSARQFPNYSSELNVNALLLGDSALYLCASSLVAGGPYEQYFGPGTRLTVT.

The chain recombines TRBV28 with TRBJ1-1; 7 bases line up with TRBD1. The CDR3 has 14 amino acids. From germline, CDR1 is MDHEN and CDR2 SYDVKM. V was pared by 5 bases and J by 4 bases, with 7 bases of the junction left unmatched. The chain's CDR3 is CASSPLTGLTEAFF. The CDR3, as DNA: TGTGCCAGCAGTCCCTTGACAGGGCTCACTGAAGCTTTCTTT.